The 27 T cell receptor beta chains given below trace back to one sample, sequenced in a study of T-cell reconstitution after alpha-beta-depleted transplantation in children. Unique molecular identifiers were incorporated when the TCRbeta library was constructed. TCRdb itself ran the PCR reads through MiXCR, one entry per CDR3 protein. The top ten hold approximately 4.5% of the sample, which has some 830,000 distinct CDR3 sequences, roughly 15% seen once. The sample here was PBMCs, mostly from graft donor cells, taken 360 days after TCRalphabeta/CD19-depleted stem cell transplant. The receptors derive from a male patient between 5 and 17 years old who had a stem cell transplant for acute lymphoblastic leukemia, so the T cells may come from the graft donor.

This clonotype was observed a handful of times. The chain is built from TRBV5-1 and TRBJ1-2; TRBD1 aligns across 7 bases. The germline V gene encodes CDR1 SGHRS and CDR2 YFSETQ. There are 14 residues in the CDR3. V was pared by 6 bases and J by 5 bases, with 10 bases of the junction left unmatched. DNA for the CDR3: TGCGCCAGCAATCAGGACAGGCTCGCTTATGGCTACACCTTC. This sequence encodes CASNQDRLAYGYTF.

This chain joins TRBV10-3 and TRBJ2-1; unclear D gene. Germline V lookup: CDR1 ENHRY, CDR2 SYGVKD. This CDR3 region has 17 residues. Deletions cut 5 bases from V and 0 bases from J, with 17 bases between. The CDR3 is CAISNPTGRSSYNEQFF. CDR3 bases: TGTGCCATCAGTAACCCAACTGGAAGAAGCTCCTACAATGAGCAGTTCTTC.

The sample holds a few counts of this clonotype. V gene TRBV3-1 combines with J gene TRBJ2-7, with TRBD1 matching 11 bases. J gave up 6 bases and V 5 bases, and 12 bases lay outside the gene matches. CDR1 is LGHDT, CDR2 YNNKEL, per germline (reference sequence). This CDR3 has 16 amino acids. Written as DNA, the CDR3 is TGTGCCAGCAGCGACTACGGCCGGGACAGGGGGGGCGAGCAGTACTTC. Translation gives CASSDYGRDRGGEQYF.

This clonotype was counted at least ten times. One end of the junction is discordant with germline, which a read error may explain. V and J are TRBV12-3 or TRBV12-4 and TRBJ2-7, with 7 bases fitting TRBD1. The CDR3 length is 13 residues. In DNA, the CDR3 is TGCGCCAGCAGCTGGACAGGTACCTACGAGCAGTACTTC. Translated: CASSWTGTYEQYF.

There are a few counts of this clonotype. The V and J genes are TRBV7-9 and TRBJ2-7; no reliable D call. The CDR3 has 11 amino acids. The V gene's germline CDR1 is SEHNR and CDR2 FQNEAQ (reference sequence). V lost 10 bases, J lost 3 bases, and 10 bases lay in between. The CDR3 nucleotides are TGTGCCACAGAACCTTACTACGAGCAGTACTTC. As protein: CATEPYYEQYF.

V gene TRBV5-6 combines with J gene TRBJ1-2; D perhaps matches TRBD1 (5 bases). Per the germline V gene, CDR1 is SGHDT and CDR2 is YYEEEE. Trimming took 0 bases from V and 4 from J, leaving 10 bases between them. The CDR3 totals 14 residues. CDR3 protein: CASSLGAGSYGYTF. Written as DNA, the CDR3 is TGTGCCAGCAGCTTGGGCGCAGGGTCCTATGGCTACACCTTC.

This rearrangement joins TRBV19 to TRBJ1-2, with D possibly being TRBD1 (6 bases). V was shortened by 5 bases and J by 0 bases, with 13 bases between the two germline ends. The CDR3 loop spans 15 amino acids. Germline CDR1 reads LNHDA; CDR2 reads SQIVND (reference sequence). The CDR3 reads CASSEDRSANYGYTF. In DNA form, the CDR3 reads TGTGCCAGTAGTGAAGACAGGTCCGCTAACTATGGCTACACCTTC. The whole variable domain, remainder taken from reference TRBV19 and TRBJ1-2, is DGGITQSPKYLFRKEGQNVTLSCEQNLNHDAMYWYRQDPGQGLRLIYYSQIVNDFQKGDIAEGYSVSREKKESFPLTVTSAQKNPTAFYLCASSEDRSANYGYTFGSGTRLTVV.

On this clonotype itself: A much larger clone sits a single nucleotide away, making a read error possible. The chain couples TRBV10-3 to TRBJ2-7; no clear D. The germline V gene encodes CDR1 ENHRY and CDR2 SYGVKD. The CDR3 loop spans 11 amino acids. The V and J ends lost 3 bases and 8 bases respectively, with 8 bases between them. The CDR3 sequence: CAISESGKQYF. The CDR3 DNA sequence: TGTGCCATCAGTGAATCAGGCAAGCAGTACTTC.

For this clonotype: The junction does not match germline at one end; this may be a read error. The chain couples TRBV5-1 to TRBJ2-5, with D unclear. The CDR3 is 13 amino acids. Germline loops: CDR1 SGHRS, CDR2 YFSETQ. In nucleotides, the CDR3 is TGTGCCAGCAGCTTTTTACGGGAAGAGACCCAGTACTTC. Residues: CASSFLREETQYF.

This clonotype was seen only a few times. V usage is TRBV20-1 and J usage is TRBJ2-7, with D possibly TRBD1 on 5 matching bases. Per germline, CDR1 DFQATT and CDR2 SNEGSKA (reference sequence). The V and J ends lost 6 bases and 5 bases respectively, with 17 bases between them. This CDR3 is built from 13 residues. CDR3 coding DNA: TGCAGTGCCCCGATACAAGGGGTTCACGAGCAGTACTTC. This codes for CSAPIQGVHEQYF.

This clonotype was counted only a few times. V is TRBV20-1 and J is TRBJ1-5; D gene uncertain. The V gene's germline CDR1 is DFQATT and CDR2 SNEGSKA (reference sequence). This CDR3 contains 15 residues. Trimming stripped 5 bases from V and 0 bases from J, with 14 bases between. The CDR3 coding sequence is TGCAGTGCTGCCCTAAGGGCTTATAGCAATCAGCCCCAGCATTTT. Its protein product is CSAALRAYSNQPQHF.

This clonotype came up many times. V is TRBV12-3 or TRBV12-4 and J is TRBJ2-2; 13 positions agree with TRBD2. J lost 3 bases, V lost 6 bases, and 4 bases had no gene match. The CDR3 is 16 amino acids. The CDR3 spells CASRRTSGSDTGELFF. CDR3 nucleotide sequence: TGTGCCAGCAGGCGGACTAGCGGGAGTGACACCGGGGAGCTGTTTTTT.

This clonotype has only a few counts. V gene TRBV19 combines with J gene TRBJ2-1; no reliable D call. Germline V gives CDR1 LNHDA, CDR2 SQIVND (reference sequence). Between the trimmed V and J ends, which lost 10 bases and 0 bases, there was a span of 16 bases. The CDR3 is 15 amino acids. CDR3 region: CAISPQRSSYNEQFF. As DNA, the CDR3 is TGTGCCATCTCCCCCCAGCGTAGCTCCTACAATGAGCAGTTCTTC.

This clonotype was found a few times. This chain links TRBV6-1 with TRBJ2-1; 9 positions agree with TRBD1. V shed 6 bases, J shed 6 bases, and the junction held 9 bases outside the gene matches. CDR1 and CDR2 (germline): MNHNS, SASEGT. This CDR3 region has 15 residues. This CDR3 reads CASSFDRGWVNEQFF. CDR3 DNA sequence: TGTGCCAGCAGCTTTGACAGGGGGTGGGTCAATGAGCAGTTCTTC.

The J gene is TRBJ2-2, the V gene TRBV5-1; weak D call: TRBD2 (5 bases). Germline V gene lookup returns CDR1 SGHRS and CDR2 YFSETQ. CDR3 length: 16 amino acids. V dropped 4 bases and J dropped 9 bases, with 22 bases sitting between them. CDR3 in DNA: TGCGCCAGCAGCGTGGACTCGGGATCGATACAGAGGGAGCTGTTTTTT. The encoded protein is CASSVDSGSIQRELFF.

This clonotype was found a few times. This sequence joins TRBV12-3 or TRBV12-4 and TRBJ2-3, with D tentatively TRBD2 (6 bases). The CDR3 consists of 14 residues. Trimming shortened V by 6 bases and J by 2 bases, and 12 bases separated the two germline ends. The CDR3 sequence: CASRLTRSTDTQYF. The CDR3 region has the DNA TGTGCCAGCAGGTTGACTAGATCCACAGATACGCAGTATTTT.

This clonotype has a handful of counts. The chain combines TRBV27 with TRBJ2-3; 8 bases match TRBD1. V shed 3 bases, J shed 4 bases, and the junction held 9 bases outside the gene matches. CDR3 size: 16 residues. Looked up from germline, CDR1 is MNHEY and CDR2 is SMNVEV (reference sequence). The chain's CDR3 is CASSFPGGSDADTQYF. For the CDR3, the DNA is TGTGCCAGCAGTTTCCCAGGGGGCTCCGACGCAGATACGCAGTATTTT.

The genes are TRBV2 and TRBJ1-1; possible D gene TRBD1, 5 bases. V was pared by 2 bases and J by 11 bases, with 18 bases between. This CDR3 has 14 residues. The germline gives CDR1 SNHLY, CDR2 FYNNEI. Written as DNA, the CDR3 is TGTGCCAGCAGTGAATTCAGGGCGGGGGGACGCGCTTTCTTT. Translated: CASSEFRAGGRAFF.

This clonotype was observed a few times. The rearrangement joins TRBV7-2 to TRBJ2-1, with D perhaps assigned TRBD1 or TRBD2 (5 bases each). V was cut by 2 bases and J by 16 bases, with 9 bases left in between. The CDR3 has 10 residues. Germline V gene data show CDR1 as SGHTA and CDR2 as FQGNSA. The CDR3 DNA is TGTGCCAGCAGCTTAAGGGGAGTTTTCTTC. Amino acid sequence: CASSLRGVFF.

This clonotype has ten or more counts. The chain carries TRBV6-5 and TRBJ1-2; 8 bases are a match to TRBD1. V was pared by 2 bases and J by 5 bases, with 7 bases of the junction left unmatched. This CDR3 spans 15 amino acids. CDR1 and CDR2 from the germline V gene are MNHEY and SVGAGI. The CDR3 DNA is TGTGCCAGCAGTTACGCTCCGGACAGGGAGTATGGCTACACCTTC. Protein product: CASSYAPDREYGYTF.

This chain links TRBV9 with TRBJ1-2; D is unresolved. Per germline, CDR1 SGDLS and CDR2 YYNGEE. The length of the CDR3 is 16 residues. Trimming left V 0 bases short and J 4 bases short, with 16 bases between. CDR3 residues: CASSVVTSDGGYGYTF. The CDR3 DNA reads as TGTGCCAGCAGCGTAGTTACCTCAGATGGTGGCTATGGCTACACCTTC.

The chain employs TRBV20-1 and TRBJ1-5; tentatively, D is TRBD1 (5 bases). This CDR3 is 17 amino acids long. The V gene lost 1 base and the J gene lost 9 bases, with 25 bases spanning the gap. Per the germline V gene, CDR1 is DFQATT and CDR2 is SNEGSKA (reference sequence). The CDR3 DNA reads TGCAGTGCTAGAGTAGGGACTCAGGCCCTAATATCCCCGCCCCAGCATTTT. As protein: CSARVGTQALISPPQHF.

The sample holds many counts of this clonotype. The gene calls are TRBV18 and TRBJ2-1, with a tentative D call TRBD2 (5 bases). The ends were cut back, 4 bases at V and 3 bases at J, with 10 bases in the middle. This CDR3 is 14 amino acids long. CDR1 is KGHSH and CDR2 is LQKENI in the germline V gene. In nucleotides, the CDR3 is TGTGCCAGCTCACTTAGCGCCAGCTACAATGAGCAGTTCTTC. Protein sequence: CASSLSASYNEQFF.

This clonotype showed up just a few times. J is TRBJ2-5 and V is TRBV4-2; 12 nucleotides align to TRBD1. J lost 5 bases, V lost 3 bases, and 10 bases had no gene match. The V gene's germline CDR1 is LGHNA and CDR2 YNFKEQ. This CDR3 has 17 amino acids. In DNA form, the CDR3 reads TGTGCCAGCAGCCAGCCGGGACAGGGGGCAGTCGGGGAGACCCAGTACTTC. This codes for CASSQPGQGAVGETQYF.

The rearrangement uses TRBV5-1 and TRBJ2-5, with D perhaps given as TRBD1 or TRBD2 (5 bases each). Germline CDR1 SGHRS, CDR2 YFSETQ. CDR3 length: 15 amino acids. V was clipped by 0 bases and J by 2 bases, with 11 bases between them. The CDR3 loop is CASSLAGTGQETQYF. The CDR3, as DNA: TGCGCCAGCAGCTTGGCCGGGACGGGTCAAGAGACCCAGTACTTC.

This rearrangement joins TRBV5-5 to TRBJ1-1, with 9 nucleotides matching TRBD1. The CDR3 contains 15 residues. Germline assignment: CDR1 SGHKS and CDR2 YYEKEE (reference sequence). With V trimmed by 3 bases and J by 4 bases, 7 bases remained unmatched. The CDR3 DNA reads as TGTGCCAGCAGCTCACCCGACAGGGGGGCCACTGAAGCTTTCTTT. It encodes CASSSPDRGATEAFF.

The gene calls are TRBV7-2 and TRBJ2-7, with D unclear. The CDR3 extends over 15 amino acids. Trimming left V 8 bases short and J 4 bases short, with 21 bases between. The V gene's germline CDR1 is SGHTA and CDR2 FQGNSA. CDR3 protein: CASGLARQPPYEQYF. In DNA form, the CDR3 reads TGTGCCAGCGGCCTCGCGCGGCAGCCTCCATACGAGCAGTACTTC.